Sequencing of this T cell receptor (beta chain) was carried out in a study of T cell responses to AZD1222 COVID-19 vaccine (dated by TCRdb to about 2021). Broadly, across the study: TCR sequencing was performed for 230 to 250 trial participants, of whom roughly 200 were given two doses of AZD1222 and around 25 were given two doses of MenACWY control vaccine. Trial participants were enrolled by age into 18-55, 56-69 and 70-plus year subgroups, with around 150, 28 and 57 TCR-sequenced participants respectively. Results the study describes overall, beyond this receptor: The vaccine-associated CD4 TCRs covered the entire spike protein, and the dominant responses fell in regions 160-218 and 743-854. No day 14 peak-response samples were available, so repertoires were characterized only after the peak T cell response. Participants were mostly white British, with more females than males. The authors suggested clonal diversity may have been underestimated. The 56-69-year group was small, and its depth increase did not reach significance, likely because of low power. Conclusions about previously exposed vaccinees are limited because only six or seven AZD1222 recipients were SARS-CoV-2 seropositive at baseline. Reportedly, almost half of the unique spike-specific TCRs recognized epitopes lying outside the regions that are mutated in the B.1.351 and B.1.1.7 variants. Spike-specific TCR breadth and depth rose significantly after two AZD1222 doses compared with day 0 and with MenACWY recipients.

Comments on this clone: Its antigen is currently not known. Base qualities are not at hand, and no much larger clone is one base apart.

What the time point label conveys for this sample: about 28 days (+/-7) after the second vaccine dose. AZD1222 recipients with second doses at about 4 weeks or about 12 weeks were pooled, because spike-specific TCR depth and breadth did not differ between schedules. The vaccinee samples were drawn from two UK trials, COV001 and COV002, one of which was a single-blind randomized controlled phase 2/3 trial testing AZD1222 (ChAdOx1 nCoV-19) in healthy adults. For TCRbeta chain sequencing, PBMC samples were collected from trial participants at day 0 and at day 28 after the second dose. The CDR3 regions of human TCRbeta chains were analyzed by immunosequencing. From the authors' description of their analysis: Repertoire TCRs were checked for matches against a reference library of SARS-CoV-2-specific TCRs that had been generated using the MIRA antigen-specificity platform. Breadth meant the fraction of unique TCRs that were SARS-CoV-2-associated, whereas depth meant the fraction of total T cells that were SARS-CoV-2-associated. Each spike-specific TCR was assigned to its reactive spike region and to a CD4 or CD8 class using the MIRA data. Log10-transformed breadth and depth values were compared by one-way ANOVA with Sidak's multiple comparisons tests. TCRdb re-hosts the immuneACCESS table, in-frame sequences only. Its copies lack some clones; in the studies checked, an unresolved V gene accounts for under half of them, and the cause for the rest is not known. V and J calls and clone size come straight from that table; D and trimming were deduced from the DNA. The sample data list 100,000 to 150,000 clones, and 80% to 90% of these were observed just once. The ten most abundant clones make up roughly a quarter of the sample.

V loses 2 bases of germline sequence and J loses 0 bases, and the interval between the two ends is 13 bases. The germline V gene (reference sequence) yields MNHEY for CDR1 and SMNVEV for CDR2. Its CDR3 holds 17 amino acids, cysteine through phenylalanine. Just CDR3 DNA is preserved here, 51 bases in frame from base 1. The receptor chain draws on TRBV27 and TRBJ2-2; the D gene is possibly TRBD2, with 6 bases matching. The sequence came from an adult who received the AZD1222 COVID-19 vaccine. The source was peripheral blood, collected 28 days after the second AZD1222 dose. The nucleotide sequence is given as TGTGCCAGCAGTTTAAGAGCGGGCATAACGAACACCGGGGAGCTGTTTTTT. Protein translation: CASSLRAGITNTGELFF.